This T cell receptor (beta chain) appears in the sequencing data of a study of blood T cell repertoires in COVID-19. Background on the study: The United States, Italy and Spain supplied acute and convalescent COVID-19 samples. T cells, B-cell-depleted T cells, or PBMCs provided the cDNA or gDNA that served as material.

Authors' data handling: Researchers report that nucleated cell counts were estimated from reference gene primer amplification. Repertoires were generated with immunoSEQ multiplex PCR, while TCRdb's copy carries only in-frame clones and drops some. V and J calls and clone size follow that table, whereas D and trimming were derived from the DNA. The sample has around 100,000 clones; around 85% are singletons. With 4 bases removed from V and 0 bases from J, the gap between germline ends came to 15 bases. This CDR3 region has 16 residues. The germline V gene has CDR1 MNHEY and CDR2 SMNVEV (reference sequence).

The sample was peripheral blood. The TCR originated in a human donor in a cohort sampled during active COVID-19. The chain is built from TRBV27 and TRBJ1-1; D call uncertain. The CDR3 protein is CASSYGVLSVNTEAFF. CDR3 coding DNA: TGTGCCAGCAGTTACGGGGTTCTTTCGGTGAACACTGAAGCTTTCTTT.